This entry features one T cell receptor beta chain sequence. Its antigen is still unknown. The CDR3 is 13 residues long. V lost 4 bases to trimming and J lost 2 bases, with 9 bases between them. Per the germline V gene, CDR1 is MNHEY and CDR2 is SVGAGI. Sequencing used immunoSEQ multiplex PCR; TCRdb keeps in-frame clones, though not all of them. The sample lists a few million clones; more than 85% were seen once. These data come from a study of shared clonotypes between healthy human individuals. Study outcomes and limitations: With four donors compared, 4% to 5% of naive CD4 clonotypes were shared. Rarefaction analysis demonstrated incomplete sorted-subset sequencing notwithstanding large depth. It was the few donors that limited the genetic and exposure-history diversity represented.

The chain combines TRBV6-5 with TRBJ2-7; TRBD1 or TRBD2 may be the D gene (5 bases each). The sample comprised naive CD4+ T cells from PBMCs. The subset: CD45RA+ positively selected. The receptor was derived from a man aged 18 to 29 in good health. Some clones in this sample may be carry-over from other donors' samples. The CDR3 sequence is CASSLGRPYEQYF. The DNA for the CDR3 is TGTGCCAGCAGTTTGGGACGACCCTACGAGCAGTACTTC.